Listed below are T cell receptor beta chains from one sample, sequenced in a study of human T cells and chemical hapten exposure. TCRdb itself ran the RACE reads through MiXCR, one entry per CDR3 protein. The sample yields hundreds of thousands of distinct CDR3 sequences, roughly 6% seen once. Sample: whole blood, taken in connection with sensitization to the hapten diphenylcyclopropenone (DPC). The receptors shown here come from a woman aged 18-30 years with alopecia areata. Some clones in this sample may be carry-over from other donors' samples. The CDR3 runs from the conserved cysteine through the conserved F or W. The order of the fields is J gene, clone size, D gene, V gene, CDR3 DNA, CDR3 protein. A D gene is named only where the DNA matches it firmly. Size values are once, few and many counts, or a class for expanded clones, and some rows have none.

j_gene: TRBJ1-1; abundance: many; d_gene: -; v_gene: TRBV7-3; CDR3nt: TGTGCCAGCAGTACTACAGCGAACACTGAAGCTTTCTTT; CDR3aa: CASSTTANTEAFF
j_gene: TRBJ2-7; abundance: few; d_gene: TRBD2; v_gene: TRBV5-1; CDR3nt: TGCGCCAGCAGCGCCTCCGACGGGGGGACCTCCTACGAGCAGTACTTC; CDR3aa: CASSASDGGTSYEQYF
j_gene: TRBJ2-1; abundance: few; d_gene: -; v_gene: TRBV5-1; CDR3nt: TGCGCCAGCAGCTCTAGCGAGACCTACAATGAGCAGTTCTTC; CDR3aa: CASSSSETYNEQFF
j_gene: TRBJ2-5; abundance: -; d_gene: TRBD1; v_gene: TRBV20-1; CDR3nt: TGCAGTGCTAGAGTTTCGCCACTTCGAACAGGGGGCGTGAAGAAGACCCAGTACTTC; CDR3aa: CSARVSPLRTGGVKKTQYF
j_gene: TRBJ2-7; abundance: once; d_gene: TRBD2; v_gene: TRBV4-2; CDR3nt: TGTGCCAGCAGCCAAGAGCGGGGGGACTGGGAGCAGTACTTC; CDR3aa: CASSQERGDWEQYF
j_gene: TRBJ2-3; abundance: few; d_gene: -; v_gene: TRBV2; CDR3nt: TGTGCCAGCAGTCGGGCGACGGACACAGATACGCAGTATTTT; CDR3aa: CASSRATDTDTQYF
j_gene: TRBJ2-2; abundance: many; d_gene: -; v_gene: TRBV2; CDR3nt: TGTGCCAGCAGTGCGGTCAGGAACACCGGGGAGCTGTTTTTT; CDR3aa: CASSAVRNTGELFF
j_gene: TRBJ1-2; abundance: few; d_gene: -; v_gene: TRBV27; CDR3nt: TGTGCCAGCAGTGAAACAGGTTATGGCTACACCTTC; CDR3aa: CASSETGYGYTF
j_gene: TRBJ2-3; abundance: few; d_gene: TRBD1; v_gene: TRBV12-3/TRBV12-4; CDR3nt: TGTGCCAGCAGTTTAGGGACAGGGGCAACAGATACGCAGTATTTT; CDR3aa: CASSLGTGATDTQYF
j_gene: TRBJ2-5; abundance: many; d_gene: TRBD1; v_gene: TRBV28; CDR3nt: TGTGCCAGCAGTTTACCGGGACAGAACCCCAACCAAGAGACCCAGTACTTC; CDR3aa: CASSLPGQNPNQETQYF
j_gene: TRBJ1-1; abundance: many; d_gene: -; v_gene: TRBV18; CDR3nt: TGTGCCAGCTCACCACCGGGAGGGGCGAACACTGAAGCTTTCTTT; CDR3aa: CASSPPGGANTEAFF
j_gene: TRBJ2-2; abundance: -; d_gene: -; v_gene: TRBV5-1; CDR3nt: TGCGCCAGCATGCCTCCCGGGAAACCGAACACCGGGGAGCTGTTTTTT; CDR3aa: CASMPPGKPNTGELFF
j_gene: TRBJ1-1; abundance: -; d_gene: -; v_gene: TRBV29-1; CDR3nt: TGCAGCGTTGAAGCCTTCGGACAATCCGAAGCTTTCTTT; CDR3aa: CSVEAFGQSEAFF
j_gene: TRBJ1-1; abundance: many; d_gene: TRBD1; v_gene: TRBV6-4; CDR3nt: TGTGCCAGCAGTCCCCGACAGGGAAAGAACACTGAAGCTTTCTTT; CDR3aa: CASSPRQGKNTEAFF
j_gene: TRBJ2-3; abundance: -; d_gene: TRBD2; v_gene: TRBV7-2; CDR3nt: TGTGCCAGCAGCTTAGCGCGGGGGGGGAGAGATACGCAGTATTTT; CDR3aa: CASSLARGGRDTQYF
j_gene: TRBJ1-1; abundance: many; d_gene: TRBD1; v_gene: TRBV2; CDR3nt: TGTGCCAGCAGTGAAAGCGGACAGGGGGATAGGGCTTTCTTT; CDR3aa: CASSESGQGDRAFF
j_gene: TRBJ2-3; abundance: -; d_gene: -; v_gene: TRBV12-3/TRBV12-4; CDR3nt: TGTGCCAGCAGTCCGACTAGAACAGATACGCAGTATTTT; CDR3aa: CASSPTRTDTQYF
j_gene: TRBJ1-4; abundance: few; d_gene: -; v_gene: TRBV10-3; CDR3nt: TGTGCCATCAGTGAGACCCCCCGGGGGACCCCTCAAAAACTGTTTTTT; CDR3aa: CAISETPRGTPQKLFF
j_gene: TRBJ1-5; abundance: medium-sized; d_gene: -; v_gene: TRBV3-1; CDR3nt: TGTGCCAGCAGCCAAGGTTACGAGAATCAGCCCCAGCATTTT; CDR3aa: CASSQGYENQPQHF
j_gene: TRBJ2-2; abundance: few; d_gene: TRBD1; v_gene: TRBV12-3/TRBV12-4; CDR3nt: TGTGCCAGCAGTCGGGACAGGGGGATCGGGGAGCTGTTTTTT; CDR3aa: CASSRDRGIGELFF
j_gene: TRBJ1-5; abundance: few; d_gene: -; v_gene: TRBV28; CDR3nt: TGTGCCAGCGGAAAGACGGGACGGAGGAGGCCTAGCAATCAGCCCCAGCATTTT; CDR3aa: CASGKTGRRRPSNQPQHF
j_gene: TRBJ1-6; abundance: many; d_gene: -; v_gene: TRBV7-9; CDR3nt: TGTGCCAGCAGGCAGCAAAATTCACCCCTCCACTTT; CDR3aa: CASRQQNSPLHF
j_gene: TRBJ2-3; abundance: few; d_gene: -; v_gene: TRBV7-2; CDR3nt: TGTGCCAGCACGGACGTCGCTCTGGATACGCAGTATTTT; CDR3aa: CASTDVALDTQYF
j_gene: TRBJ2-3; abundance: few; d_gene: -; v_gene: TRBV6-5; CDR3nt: TGTGCCAGCAGTAGGACAGTACCAGATACGCAGTATTTT; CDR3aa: CASSRTVPDTQYF
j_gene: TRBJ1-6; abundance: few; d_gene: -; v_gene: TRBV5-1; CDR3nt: TGCGCCAGCAGCTTGGCGGGGGCTGCCTTCGGTTCACCCCTCCACTTT; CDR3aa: CASSLAGAAFGSPLHF
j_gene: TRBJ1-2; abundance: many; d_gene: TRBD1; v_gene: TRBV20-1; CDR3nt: TGCAGTGCGAGACCGGGACAGGGGGACTATGGCTACACCTTC; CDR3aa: CSARPGQGDYGYTF
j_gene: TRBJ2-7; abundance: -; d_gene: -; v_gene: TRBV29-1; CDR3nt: TGCAGCGTTGAATGGCGTCTGGGGGAGCAGTACTTC; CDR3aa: CSVEWRLGEQYF
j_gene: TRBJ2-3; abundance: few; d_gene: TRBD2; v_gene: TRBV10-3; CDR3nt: TGTGCCATCAGATTAGAGCGGGACCCTAGCACAGATACGCAGTATTTT; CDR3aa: CAIRLERDPSTDTQYF
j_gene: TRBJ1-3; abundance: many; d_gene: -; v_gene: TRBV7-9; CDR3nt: TGTGCCAGCAGCCCGTACACCCGGAGTTCGGCGGGAGGAAACACCATATATTTT; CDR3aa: CASSPYTRSSAGGNTIYF
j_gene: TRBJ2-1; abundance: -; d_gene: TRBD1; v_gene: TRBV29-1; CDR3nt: TGCAGCTCCCGGGACAGCTACAATGAGCAGTTCTTC; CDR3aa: CSSRDSYNEQFF
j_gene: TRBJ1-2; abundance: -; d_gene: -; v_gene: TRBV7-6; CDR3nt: TGTGTCAGCAGCTTAGCCACTATGGGACCTCTTCACTTTAACTATGGCTACACCTTC; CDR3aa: CVSSLATMGPLHFNYGYTF